This TCR beta chain was found in a study of T cell responses to AZD1222 COVID-19 vaccine. In this sample, this clone turned up a few times. Antigen specificity is unknown. Looked up from germline, CDR1 is SGHDN and CDR2 is FVKESK. V lost 0 bases, J lost 4 bases, and 13 bases lay in between. This CDR3 is 15 amino acids long. Whole-study findings and limits: Spike regions recognized by vaccine-associated CD4 TCRs spanned the protein, led by 160-218 and 743-854.

Sequencing used immunoSEQ multiplex PCR; TCRdb keeps in-frame clones, though not all of them. Among 130,000 to 150,000 clones listed, approximately 78% were seen once. The specimen was peripheral blood, collected on day 0 of MenACWY control vaccination. This sequence originates from an adult in good health. The chain employs TRBV14 and TRBJ2-7, with a possible D match to TRBD2 (5 bases). The CDR3 reads CASSQDHGESYEQYF. DNA for the CDR3: TGTGCCAGCAGCCAAGACCATGGGGAGTCGTACGAGCAGTACTTC.